The rows below give T cell receptor beta chains drawn from one sample of a study of identical twins. Via MiXCR, TCRdb re-called the 5' RACE reads, giving one row per CDR3 protein. The table lists about 520,000 distinct CDR3 sequences, roughly a fifth of them singletons, with around 0.9% in the top ten. The same sample was also used in a study of T cells expressing NK-cell markers.

The sample was CD4+ T cells sorted from blood. Source of these receptors: a young woman in good health. Both conserved end residues are part of each CDR3. A D gene is named only where the DNA matches it firmly. Clone size appears in some rows only: once, few, many, or a class for an expanded clone.

j_call: TRBJ2-3
d_call: TRBD2
v_call: TRBV10-3
clone_size: .
cdr3_nt: TGTGCCATCAGTGAAGCTTCTGGCGGGAGGGGGGATACGCAGTATTTT
cdr3_aa: CAISEASGGRGDTQYF

j_call: TRBJ2-2
d_call: .
v_call: TRBV28
clone_size: few
cdr3_nt: TGTGCCAGCAGTGTAGGACGTGGGGAGCTGTTTTTT
cdr3_aa: CASSVGRGELFF

j_call: TRBJ2-3
d_call: .
v_call: TRBV6-2/TRBV6-3
clone_size: .
cdr3_nt: TGTGCCAGCAGACGAACTTCGGATACGCAGTATTTT
cdr3_aa: CASRRTSDTQYF

j_call: TRBJ1-1
d_call: TRBD1
v_call: TRBV12-3/TRBV12-4
clone_size: few
cdr3_nt: TGTGCCAGCAGATTCCAGGGGGTCGCTGAAGCTTTCTTT
cdr3_aa: CASRFQGVAEAFF

j_call: TRBJ2-2
d_call: TRBD2
v_call: TRBV12-3/TRBV12-4
clone_size: few
cdr3_nt: TGTGCCAGCAGTCGGCGTGGGCTAGCGGAAACCGGGGAGCTGTTTTTT
cdr3_aa: CASSRRGLAETGELFF

j_call: TRBJ2-2
d_call: .
v_call: TRBV29-1
clone_size: .
cdr3_nt: TGCAGTTTTCAGGGGAACACCGGGGAGCTGTTTTTT
cdr3_aa: CSFQGNTGELFF

j_call: TRBJ1-1
d_call: TRBD1
v_call: TRBV5-1
clone_size: .
cdr3_nt: TGCGCCAGCAGCCCAAATGCCGGGACAGGTGGGGTTAACACTGAAGCTTTCTTT
cdr3_aa: CASSPNAGTGGVNTEAFF

j_call: TRBJ2-3
d_call: .
v_call: TRBV27
clone_size: few
cdr3_nt: TGTGCCAGCAGGAAAGGGGCTAGCACAGATACGCAGTATTTT
cdr3_aa: CASRKGASTDTQYF

j_call: TRBJ2-1
d_call: .
v_call: TRBV7-8
clone_size: .
cdr3_nt: TGTGCCAGCAGCTTCGCTAGCTCTCATGAGCAGTTCTTC
cdr3_aa: CASSFASSHEQFF

j_call: TRBJ2-3
d_call: TRBD2
v_call: TRBV20-1
clone_size: few
cdr3_nt: TGCAGTGCTCCCCCCGGGGGGGCCGGAGATACGCAGTATTTT
cdr3_aa: CSAPPGGAGDTQYF

j_call: TRBJ2-1
d_call: .
v_call: TRBV10-2
clone_size: few
cdr3_nt: TGCGCCAGTAAGCGCCTTAGCTCCTACAATGAGCAGTTCTTC
cdr3_aa: CASKRLSSYNEQFF

j_call: TRBJ2-2
d_call: TRBD1
v_call: TRBV29-1
clone_size: few
cdr3_nt: TGCAGCGTTATGACAGGGATATTTGCCGGGGAGCTGTTTTTT
cdr3_aa: CSVMTGIFAGELFF

j_call: TRBJ2-7
d_call: TRBD2
v_call: TRBV20-1
clone_size: many
cdr3_nt: TGCAGTGCTAGAAAATCGGGGACTAGCGGGGTTCGCTCCTACGAGCAGTACTTC
cdr3_aa: CSARKSGTSGVRSYEQYF

j_call: TRBJ1-1
d_call: .
v_call: TRBV4-1
clone_size: few
cdr3_nt: TGCGCCAGCAGCGTACGGTCCGGGACTTTGAACACTGAAGCTTTCTTT
cdr3_aa: CASSVRSGTLNTEAFF

j_call: TRBJ2-2
d_call: TRBD2
v_call: TRBV20-1
clone_size: few
cdr3_nt: TGCAGTGCTAGAGGACTAGCGGGAGCCGGTGGTACCGGGGAGCTGTTTTTT
cdr3_aa: CSARGLAGAGGTGELFF

j_call: TRBJ2-1
d_call: .
v_call: TRBV12-3/TRBV12-4
clone_size: .
cdr3_nt: TGTGCCAGCGGGTCCCTACAGTGGACTGGAAATGAGCAGTTCTTC
cdr3_aa: CASGSLQWTGNEQFF

j_call: TRBJ1-2
d_call: .
v_call: TRBV20-1
clone_size: few
cdr3_nt: TGCAGTGCTAGCTCGGGCCCAACTATAGACTATGGCTACACCTTC
cdr3_aa: CSASSGPTIDYGYTF

j_call: TRBJ2-2
d_call: .
v_call: TRBV9
clone_size: few
cdr3_nt: TGTGCCAGCAGCGACCGGACTAACCTTCGGGGGGAGCTGTTTTTT
cdr3_aa: CASSDRTNLRGELFF

j_call: TRBJ1-6
d_call: .
v_call: TRBV7-3
clone_size: .
cdr3_nt: TGTGCCAGCAGCCCAGGGTCCTATAATTCACCCCTCCACTTT
cdr3_aa: CASSPGSYNSPLHF

j_call: TRBJ2-5
d_call: TRBD2
v_call: TRBV20-1
clone_size: .
cdr3_nt: TGCAGTGCTCCCGACCCTAGCGGGGGGGCGCAGACCCAGTACTTC
cdr3_aa: CSAPDPSGGAQTQYF

j_call: TRBJ1-2
d_call: .
v_call: TRBV20-1
clone_size: many
cdr3_nt: TGCAGTGCTAGAGCACCTGGACTTGGAAACTATGGCTACACCTTC
cdr3_aa: CSARAPGLGNYGYTF

j_call: TRBJ1-2
d_call: .
v_call: TRBV12-3/TRBV12-4
clone_size: .
cdr3_nt: TGTGCCAGCAGCCCCTTAGGGTCCCTCTATGGCTACACCTTC
cdr3_aa: CASSPLGSLYGYTF

j_call: TRBJ2-5
d_call: TRBD2
v_call: TRBV14
clone_size: many
cdr3_nt: TGTGCCAGCAGCCCGCGGGGGGGAGAGACCCAGTACTTC
cdr3_aa: CASSPRGGETQYF

j_call: TRBJ2-2
d_call: .
v_call: TRBV5-1
clone_size: .
cdr3_nt: TGCGCCAGCAGCTTGGTACAGGCCGGCACCGGGGAGCTGTTTTTT
cdr3_aa: CASSLVQAGTGELFF

j_call: TRBJ2-5
d_call: .
v_call: TRBV5-4
clone_size: .
cdr3_nt: TGTGCCAGCAGCTACGGAGGGAAAGAGACCCAGTACTTC
cdr3_aa: CASSYGGKETQYF

j_call: TRBJ2-5
d_call: .
v_call: TRBV15
clone_size: .
cdr3_nt: TGTGCCACCAGCAGAGCTGGGACGGAGACCCAGTACTTC
cdr3_aa: CATSRAGTETQYF

j_call: TRBJ2-5
d_call: TRBD2
v_call: TRBV7-7
clone_size: .
cdr3_nt: TGTGCTACCCGGGGACTAGCGGGACAAGAGACCCAGTACTTC
cdr3_aa: CATRGLAGQETQYF

j_call: TRBJ1-1
d_call: .
v_call: TRBV29-1
clone_size: .
cdr3_nt: TGCAGCGTTGAGAGGCGGGTTATGAACACTGAAGCTTTCTTT
cdr3_aa: CSVERRVMNTEAFF

j_call: TRBJ1-1
d_call: .
v_call: TRBV29-1
clone_size: .
cdr3_nt: TGCAGCGTTGACACGGGATTTGAAGCTTTCTTT
cdr3_aa: CSVDTGFEAFF

j_call: TRBJ2-1
d_call: .
v_call: TRBV5-1
clone_size: few
cdr3_nt: TGCGCCAGCAGTTTCCAGGGAGAAGTGCACAATGAGCAGTTCTTC
cdr3_aa: CASSFQGEVHNEQFF

j_call: TRBJ2-5
d_call: .
v_call: TRBV20-1
clone_size: .
cdr3_nt: TGCAGCGCAACGTGGGCTGATCAAGAGACCCAGTACTTC
cdr3_aa: CSATWADQETQYF

j_call: TRBJ1-2
d_call: TRBD1
v_call: TRBV20-1
clone_size: .
cdr3_nt: TGCAGTGCTAGACAGGGGGTTAACTATGGCTACACCTTC
cdr3_aa: CSARQGVNYGYTF

j_call: TRBJ2-1
d_call: .
v_call: TRBV20-1
clone_size: few
cdr3_nt: TGCAGTGCTAGGCCGCCACGACAGAAACGAGACAATGAGCAGTTCTTC
cdr3_aa: CSARPPRQKRDNEQFF

j_call: TRBJ2-3
d_call: .
v_call: TRBV5-1
clone_size: .
cdr3_nt: TGCGCCAGCAGCTTCGGGCAGGTCGAAGATACGCAGTATTTT
cdr3_aa: CASSFGQVEDTQYF

j_call: TRBJ2-1
d_call: TRBD2
v_call: TRBV7-2
clone_size: many
cdr3_nt: TGTGCCAGCAGCGGCATACCCTCTAGCGGGAGGGCCCATGAGCAGTTCTTC
cdr3_aa: CASSGIPSSGRAHEQFF

j_call: TRBJ1-3
d_call: .
v_call: TRBV12-3/TRBV12-4
clone_size: few
cdr3_nt: TGTGCCAGCAGCCAAGGGCGTGAGATCGGAAACACCATATATTTT
cdr3_aa: CASSQGREIGNTIYF

j_call: TRBJ2-5
d_call: TRBD1
v_call: TRBV24-1
clone_size: .
cdr3_nt: TGTGCCACCAGTGATGCCAGGGACAGCCAAGAGACCCAGTACTTC
cdr3_aa: CATSDARDSQETQYF

j_call: TRBJ2-1
d_call: .
v_call: TRBV7-2
clone_size: many
cdr3_nt: TGTGCCAGCAGCTTAATGGGGGGAACCTACAATGAGCAGTTCTTC
cdr3_aa: CASSLMGGTYNEQFF

j_call: TRBJ2-1
d_call: .
v_call: TRBV6-5
clone_size: .
cdr3_nt: TGTGCCAGCAGTTATGTGAGGTACAATGAGCAGTTCTTC
cdr3_aa: CASSYVRYNEQFF

j_call: TRBJ1-1
d_call: .
v_call: TRBV30
clone_size: few
cdr3_nt: TGTGCCTGGCGTCGGGGGATAACAGCGGCTTTCTTT
cdr3_aa: CAWRRGITAAFF

j_call: TRBJ1-5
d_call: .
v_call: TRBV2
clone_size: .
cdr3_nt: TGTGCCAGCAGAGGAGGATACAATCAGCCCCAGCATTTT
cdr3_aa: CASRGGYNQPQHF

j_call: TRBJ2-1
d_call: TRBD1
v_call: TRBV5-1
clone_size: few
cdr3_nt: TGCGCCAGCAGCCCCAGGGGGACAACCTACAATGAGCAGTTCTTC
cdr3_aa: CASSPRGTTYNEQFF

j_call: TRBJ1-2
d_call: .
v_call: TRBV5-1
clone_size: .
cdr3_nt: TGCGCCAGCAGCTTGGTAGGCGGATCCTATGGCTACACCTTC
cdr3_aa: CASSLVGGSYGYTF

j_call: TRBJ2-7
d_call: .
v_call: TRBV6-5
clone_size: .
cdr3_nt: TGTGCCAGCAGCTATGCTGGACAGATCTCCTACGAGCAGTACTTC
cdr3_aa: CASSYAGQISYEQYF

j_call: TRBJ2-1
d_call: .
v_call: TRBV29-1
clone_size: many
cdr3_nt: TGCAGCGTTGAATGGGAAGACTCCTACAATGAGCAGTTCTTC
cdr3_aa: CSVEWEDSYNEQFF

j_call: TRBJ2-7
d_call: TRBD1
v_call: TRBV7-2
clone_size: .
cdr3_nt: TGTGCCAGCAGCTCGGGTGGGACAGGCAAACCCTACGAGCAGTACTTC
cdr3_aa: CASSSGGTGKPYEQYF

j_call: TRBJ2-7
d_call: TRBD2
v_call: TRBV6-2/TRBV6-3
clone_size: .
cdr3_nt: TGTGCCAGCAGCTATACGGGAGGGTTCTACGAGCAGTACTTC
cdr3_aa: CASSYTGGFYEQYF